The next 8 T cell receptor beta chains were all read from a single sample in a study of T cell responses to AZD1222 COVID-19 vaccine. Using immunoSEQ multiplex PCR, the repertoire was profiled, and TCRdb retains in-frame clones only, with some absent. The table includes approximately 100,000 clones, around 87% detected once. Sequenced material: peripheral blood, taken 28 days after the second AZD1222 dose. The receptors were sampled from an adult who received the AZD1222 COVID-19 vaccine.

This chain's CDR3 is CATNRTQQYYNEQFF. The CDR3 DNA follows: TGTGCCACCAACCGGACCCAACAATACTACAATGAGCAGTTCTTC. The gene calls are TRBV24-1 and TRBJ2-1; D gene unclear. Germline CDR1 and CDR2: KGHDR and SFDVKD. V was trimmed by 8 bases and J by 3 bases, leaving 16 bases between them. This CDR3 has 15 amino acids.

The chain recombines TRBV9 with TRBJ2-1; no definite D call. The length of the CDR3 is 14 residues. Germline-derived CDR1 and CDR2 are SGDLS and YYNGEE. Deletions cut 4 bases from V and 5 bases from J, with 13 bases between. The CDR3 DNA sequence: TGTGCCAGCAGCCCCATCGCCGCCAACAATGAGCAGTTCTTC. It is translated as CASSPIAANNEQFF.

This clone appeared once. The chain uses TRBV14 and TRBJ1-5; D not resolved. V lost 3 bases, J lost 4 bases, and 4 bases lay in between. The CDR3 is made up of 12 amino acids. CDR1 SGHDN and CDR2 FVKESK come from the germline V gene. CDR3 in DNA: TGTGCCAGCAGCCAGGCAAATCAGCCCCAGCATTTT. Translation: CASSQANQPQHF. Complete variable domain (other parts from reference TRBV14 and TRBJ1-5): EAGVTQFPSHSVIEKGQTVTLRCDPISGHDNLYWYRRVMGKEIKFLLHFVKESKQDESGMPNNRFLAERTGGTYSTLKVQPAELEDSGVYFCASSQANQPQHFGDGTRLSIL.

J is TRBJ1-1 and V is TRBV10-3, with D tentatively TRBD1 (6 bases). CDR1 and CDR2 (germline): ENHRY, SYGVKD. The CDR3 contains 13 residues. The V end lost 4 bases, the J end lost 1 base, and 7 bases lay between the germline ends. CDR3 sequence reads: CAISGQANTEAFF. The CDR3 coding sequence is TGTGCCATCAGTGGACAGGCGAACACTGAAGCTTTCTTT.

V and J are TRBV9 and TRBJ2-3; 12 bases are a match to TRBD2. The germline V gene encodes CDR1 SGDLS and CDR2 YYNGEE. This CDR3 contains 16 residues. Trimming at V came to 0 bases and at J to 2 bases, leaving 1 base not matched to a gene. The CDR3 region is CASSVGTSGATDTQYF. The CDR3 region has the DNA TGTGCCAGCAGCGTAGGGACTAGCGGGGCCACAGATACGCAGTATTTT.

V and J are TRBV20-1 and TRBJ2-1, with D hard to call. V was cut by 0 bases and J by 8 bases, with 5 bases left in between. The germline CDR1 and CDR2 sequences are DFQATT and SNEGSKA (reference sequence). The CDR3 is 11 amino acids. CDR3 nucleotides: TGCAGTGCTAGAGATCACGATGAGCAGTTCTTC. This translates into CSARDHDEQFF.

This clone was recorded only once. The chain uses TRBV28 and TRBJ1-6; TRBD1 matches 11 bases. The CDR3 consists of 13 residues. V shed 10 bases, J shed 7 bases, and the junction held 3 bases outside the gene matches. From germline, CDR1 is MDHEN and CDR2 SYDVKM. The CDR3 DNA is TGTGCCACCCGGACAGGGGGCAATTCACCCCTCCACTTT. Amino acids: CATRTGGNSPLHF.

The chain has TRBV10-3 and TRBJ2-5; 8 positions agree with TRBD2. Per the germline V gene, CDR1 is ENHRY and CDR2 is SYGVKD. The CDR3 consists of 13 residues. Trimming removed 10 bases from V and 2 bases from J; junction bases left unmatched: 6. The CDR3 region is CATYSGGQETQYF. The CDR3 nucleotides are TGTGCCACTTACAGCGGGGGTCAAGAGACCCAGTACTTC.